The next 2 T cell receptor beta chains were all read from a single sample in a study of Ad26.COV2.S vaccination and SARS-CoV-2 variants. Documented treatment: roughly 18 received Ad26.COV2.S at low or high dose, single or two shots; about 5 received placebo; per-sample allocation not given. Sampling was performed 63 days after the first vaccine or placebo injection. Assay used: immunoSEQ multiplex PCR; TCRdb lists only in-frame clones, some missing. The sample yields some 370,000 clones, about four fifths seen once. Material: peripheral blood, obtained in a trial of Ad26.COV2.S vaccine versus placebo. These receptors all stem from a person between 18 and 59 years old who received the Ad26.COV2.S COVID-19 vaccine or a placebo.

The chain carries TRBV18 and TRBJ2-2; no definite D call. From germline, CDR1 is KGHSH and CDR2 LQKENI. The CDR3 length is 16 residues. V was shortened by 1 base and J by 1 base, with 10 bases between the two germline ends. CDR3 coding DNA: TGTGCCAGCTCACCACAAGCAGGTTGGAACACCGGGGAGCTGTTTTTT. Protein sequence: CASSPQAGWNTGELFF. The variable domain in full, with the rest retrieved from reference TRBV18 and TRBJ2-2, is NAGVMQNPRHLVRRRGQEARLRCSPMKGHSHVYWYRQLPEEGLKFMVYLQKENIIDESGMPKERFSAEFPKEGPSILRIQQVVRGDSAAYFCASSPQAGWNTGELFFGEGSRLTVL.

The chain links TRBV7-2 to TRBJ2-1; 7 positions agree with TRBD2. This CDR3 has 15 amino acids. Trimming cost V 5 bases and J 5 bases; bases outside gene matches: 9. Germline assignment: CDR1 SGHTA and CDR2 FQGNSA. The CDR3, as DNA: TGTGCCAGCAGCGGGGGGGGGTTTAGCCACAATGAGCAGTTCTTC. Protein: CASSGGGFSHNEQFF.